These 10 T cell receptor beta chains were all obtained from the same sample, sequenced in a study of OX40 agonist ivuxolimab in advanced cancers. Sequencing was performed with immunoSEQ multiplex PCR; in TCRdb, only in-frame clones are kept and a portion is missing. In the table there are 50,000 to 75,000 clones, approximately 90% of which are singletons. The sample in question was CD4+ or CD8+ T cells sorted from blood, obtained in a trial of the OX40 agonist ivuxolimab. These receptors all stem from an adult with an advanced solid tumor such as melanoma, head and neck, liver or kidney cancer.

The chain uses TRBV11-2 and TRBJ2-3, with D perhaps TRBD1 or TRBD2 (5 bases each). The V and J ends lost 5 bases and 2 bases respectively, with 17 bases between them. CDR3 length equals 16 residues. Looked up from germline, CDR1 is SGHAT and CDR2 is FQNNGV. CDR3 sequence (DNA): TGTGCCAGCAGCCCCGGGACGCAGAGGGACACAGATACGCAGTATTTT. This gives the protein CASSPGTQRDTDTQYF.

This clone showed up just a few times. This chain connects TRBV5-1 to TRBJ1-1, with D perhaps matching TRBD1 (5 bases). V was pared by 2 bases and J by 8 bases, with 19 bases between. Germline V gene data show CDR1 as SGHRS and CDR2 as YFSETQ. This CDR3 has 15 residues. This chain's CDR3 is CASSLIGQGNTEAFF. CDR3 DNA sequence: TGCGCCAGCAGCTTAATAGGACAAGGAAATACCGAAGCTTTCTTT.

This chain uses TRBV6-5 with TRBJ1-5; TRBD1 matches at 7 bases. J gave up 2 bases and V 4 bases, and 2 bases lay outside the gene matches. Germline-derived CDR1 and CDR2 are MNHEY and SVGAGI. The CDR3 sequence is 14 residues long. CDR3 bases: TGTGCCAGCAGTTCAGGGGGAGGCAATCAGCCCCAGCATTTT. Its translation is CASSSGGGNQPQHF.

The chain's CDR3 is CSAIPDTSYEQYF. DNA of the CDR3: TGCAGCGCAATACCGGACACGTCCTACGAGCAGTACTTC. V and J are TRBV29-1 and TRBJ2-7; a possible D gene is TRBD1 (5 bases). Germline CDR1 reads SQVTM; CDR2 reads ANQGSEA. With 7 bases removed from V and 1 base from J, the gap between germline ends came to 14 bases. The CDR3 runs 13 residues.

This chain joins TRBV19 and TRBJ2-2; 14 positions match TRBD2. The CDR3 totals 15 residues. From germline, CDR1 is LNHDA and CDR2 SQIVND (reference sequence). V gave up 4 bases and J gave up 7 bases; unmatched junction bases: 2. As DNA, the CDR3 is TGTGCCAGTAGTAAAGGGACTAGCGGGAGCGGGGAGCTGTTTTTT. Amino acids: CASSKGTSGSGELFF.

This chain uses TRBV19 with TRBJ2-1; 7 nucleotides align to TRBD2. Germline values: CDR1 LNHDA, CDR2 SQIVND (reference sequence). This CDR3 is 13 amino acids long. The V and J ends lost 8 bases and 7 bases, in that order; junction bases with no gene match: 8. CDR3 amino acids: CASVGGTGNEQFF. CDR3 DNA sequence: TGTGCCAGTGTCGGGGGGACTGGGAATGAGCAGTTCTTC.

This clone was picked up a small number of times. V is TRBV4-1 and J is TRBJ1-1; no firm D call. Per germline, CDR1 MGHRA and CDR2 YSYEKL. The ends were cut back, 1 base at V and 1 base at J, with 10 bases in the middle. CDR3 length: 15 amino acids. DNA of the CDR3: TGCGCCAGCAGCCAAGGGTGGCAGGCGAACACTGAAGCTTTCTTT. It is translated as CASSQGWQANTEAFF.

This clone was counted once. This sequence joins TRBV5-5 and TRBJ1-2; 8 bases are shared with TRBD1. Germline CDR1 is SGHKS and CDR2 is YYEKEE (reference sequence). The V segment lost 4 bases and the J segment 1 base; nucleotides outside the gene matches: 6. The CDR3 contains 15 residues. CDR3 in DNA: TGTGCCAGCAGCCCAGGGGGCACCTTTAACTATGGCTACACCTTC. This gives the protein CASSPGGTFNYGYTF.

The chain has TRBV5-1 and TRBJ2-7; no firm D call. The CDR3 covers 14 residues. Germline CDR1 SGHRS, CDR2 YFSETQ. Deletions cut 3 bases from V and 0 bases from J, with 10 bases between. Here the CDR3 reads CASSWNPSSYEQYF. The DNA of the CDR3 is TGCGCCAGCAGCTGGAACCCGTCCTCCTACGAGCAGTACTTC.

The count of this clone is one. The chain carries TRBV5-6 and TRBJ1-1; 9 positions match TRBD1. From germline, CDR1 is SGHDT and CDR2 YYEEEE. J gave up 1 base and V 6 bases, and 7 bases lay outside the gene matches. The CDR3 loop spans 15 amino acids. This CDR3 reads CASTFTGQGNTEAFF. The CDR3 nucleotides read TGTGCCAGCACGTTTACGGGACAGGGGAACACTGAAGCTTTCTTT.